This T cell receptor (beta chain) came from a study of CD8 T cells in Susac syndrome. V was cut by 5 bases and J by 5 bases, with 13 bases left in between. The germline V gene encodes CDR1 MNHEY and CDR2 SMNVEV (reference sequence). CDR3 length: 14 amino acids. An amount of RNA that ranged from roughly 0.5 to 1 ug was reverse transcribed with random hexamers. An immunoSEQ multiplex PCR generated amplified TCR beta CDR3 products spanning 54 Vbeta and 13 Jbeta. In TCRdb, the immunoSEQ multiplex PCR reads were re-called with MiXCR into one record per CDR3 protein. The repertoire holds a few hundred thousand distinct CDR3 sequences, with roughly nine tenths as singletons.

The chain carries TRBV27 and TRBJ2-1; tentative D call: TRBD2 (6 bases). The source is a human donor with multiple sclerosis. Sequencing used CD4+ T cells from PBMCs. The CDR3 region has the DNA TGTGCCAGCAGTCTCCGACTAGGCAACAATGAGCAGTTCTTC. It codes for CASSLRLGNNEQFF.